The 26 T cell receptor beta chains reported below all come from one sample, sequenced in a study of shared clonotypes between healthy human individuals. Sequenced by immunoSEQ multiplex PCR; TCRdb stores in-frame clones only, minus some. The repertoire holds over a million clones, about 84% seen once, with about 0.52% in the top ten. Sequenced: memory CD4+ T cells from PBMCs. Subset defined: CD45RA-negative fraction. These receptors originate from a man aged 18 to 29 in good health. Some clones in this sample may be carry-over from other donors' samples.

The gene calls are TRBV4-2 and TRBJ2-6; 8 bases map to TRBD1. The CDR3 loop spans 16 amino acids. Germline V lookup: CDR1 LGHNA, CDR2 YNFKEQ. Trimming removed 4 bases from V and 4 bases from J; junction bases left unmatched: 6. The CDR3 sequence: CASSLWTGMGANVLTF. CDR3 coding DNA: TGTGCCAGCAGCCTTTGGACAGGGATGGGGGCCAACGTCCTGACTTTC.

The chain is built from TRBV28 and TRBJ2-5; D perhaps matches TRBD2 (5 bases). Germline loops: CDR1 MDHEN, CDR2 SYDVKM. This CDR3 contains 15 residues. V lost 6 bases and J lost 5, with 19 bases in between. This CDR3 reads CASSLLLEVRETQYF. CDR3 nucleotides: TGTGCCAGCAGCCTACTACTAGAGGTTCGGGAGACCCAGTACTTC.

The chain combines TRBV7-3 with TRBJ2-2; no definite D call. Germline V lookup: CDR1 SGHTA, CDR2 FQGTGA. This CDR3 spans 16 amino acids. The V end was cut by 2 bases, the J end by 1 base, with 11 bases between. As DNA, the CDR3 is TGTGCCAGCAGCTTACGTAGGCTCGGGAACACCGGGGAGCTGTTTTTT. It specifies CASSLRRLGNTGELFF.

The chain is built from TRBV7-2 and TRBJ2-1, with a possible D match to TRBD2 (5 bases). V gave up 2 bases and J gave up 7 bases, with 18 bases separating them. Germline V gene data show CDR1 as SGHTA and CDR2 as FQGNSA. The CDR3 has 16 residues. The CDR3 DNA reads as TGTGCCAGCAGCTTATTTCACACCACCGCGGGTAATGAGCAGTTCTTC. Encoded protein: CASSLFHTTAGNEQFF.

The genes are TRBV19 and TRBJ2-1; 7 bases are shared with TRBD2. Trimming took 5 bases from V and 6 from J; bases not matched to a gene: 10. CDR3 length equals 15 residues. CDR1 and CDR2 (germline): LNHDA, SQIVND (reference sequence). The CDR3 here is CASSATHTSVNEQFF. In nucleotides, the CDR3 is TGTGCCAGTAGTGCCACACACACTAGCGTCAATGAGCAGTTCTTC. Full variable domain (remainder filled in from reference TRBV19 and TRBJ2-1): DGGITQSPKYLFRKEGQNVTLSCEQNLNHDAMYWYRQDPGQGLRLIYYSQIVNDFQKGDIAEGYSVSREKKESFPLTVTSAQKNPTAFYLCASSATHTSVNEQFFGPGTRLTVL.

Here the CDR3 reads CASSQTFGYTF. Written as DNA, the CDR3 is TGTGCCAGCAGCCAGACATTTGGCTACACCTTC. The V call is TRBV5-8, the J call TRBJ1-2; D remains ambiguous. In germline, CDR1 is SGHTS, CDR2 YDEGEE. The CDR3 length is 11 residues. Trimming stripped 4 bases from V and 7 bases from J, with 8 bases between.

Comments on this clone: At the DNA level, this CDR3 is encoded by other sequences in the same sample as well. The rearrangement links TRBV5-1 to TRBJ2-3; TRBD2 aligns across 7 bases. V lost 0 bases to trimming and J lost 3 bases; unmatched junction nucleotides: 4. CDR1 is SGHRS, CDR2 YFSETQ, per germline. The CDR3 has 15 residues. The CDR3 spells CASSLAGGRTDTQYF. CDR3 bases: TGCGCCAGCAGCTTGGCGGGCGGGAGAACAGATACGCAGTATTTT.

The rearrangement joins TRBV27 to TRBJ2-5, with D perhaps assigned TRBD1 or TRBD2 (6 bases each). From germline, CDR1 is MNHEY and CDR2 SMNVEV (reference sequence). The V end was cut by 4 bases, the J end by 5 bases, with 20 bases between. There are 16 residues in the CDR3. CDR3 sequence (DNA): TGTGCCAGCAGTTCGTCTACCGTGGGGGGCAGGGAGACCCAGTACTTC. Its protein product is CASSSSTVGGRETQYF.

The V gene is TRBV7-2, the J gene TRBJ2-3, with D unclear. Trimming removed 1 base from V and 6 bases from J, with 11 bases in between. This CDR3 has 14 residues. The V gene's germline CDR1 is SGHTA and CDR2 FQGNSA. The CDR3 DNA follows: TGTGCCAGCAGCTTAGGAGTATTTGGGGATACGCAGTATTTT. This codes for CASSLGVFGDTQYF. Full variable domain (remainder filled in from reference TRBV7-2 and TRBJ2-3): GAGVSQSPSNKVTEKGKDVELRCDPISGHTALYWYRQSLGQGLEFLIYFQGNSAPDKSGLPSDRFSAERTGGSVSTLTIQRTQQEDSAVYLCASSLGVFGDTQYFGPGTRLTVL.

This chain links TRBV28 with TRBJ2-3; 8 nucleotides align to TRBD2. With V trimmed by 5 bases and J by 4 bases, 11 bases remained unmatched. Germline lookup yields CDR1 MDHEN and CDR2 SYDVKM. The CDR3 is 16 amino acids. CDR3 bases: TGTGCCAGCAGTACCTATAGCGGGACCCTTGCAGATACGCAGTATTTT. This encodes CASSTYSGTLADTQYF.

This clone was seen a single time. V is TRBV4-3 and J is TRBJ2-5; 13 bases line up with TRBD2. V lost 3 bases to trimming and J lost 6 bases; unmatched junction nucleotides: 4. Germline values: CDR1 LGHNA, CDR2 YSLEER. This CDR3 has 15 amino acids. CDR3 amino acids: CASSQGLAGSQTQYF. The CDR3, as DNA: TGCGCCAGCAGCCAGGGACTAGCGGGAAGCCAGACCCAGTACTTC.

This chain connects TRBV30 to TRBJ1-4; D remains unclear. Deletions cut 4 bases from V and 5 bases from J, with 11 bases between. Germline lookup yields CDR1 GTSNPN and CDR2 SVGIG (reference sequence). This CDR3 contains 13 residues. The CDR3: CAWTPGKNEKLFF. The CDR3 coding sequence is TGTGCCTGGACCCCGGGGAAGAATGAAAAACTGTTTTTT.

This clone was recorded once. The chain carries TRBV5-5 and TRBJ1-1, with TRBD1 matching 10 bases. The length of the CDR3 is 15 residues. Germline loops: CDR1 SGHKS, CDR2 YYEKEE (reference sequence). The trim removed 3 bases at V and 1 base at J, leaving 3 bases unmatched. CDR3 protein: CASSSRTGGNTEAFF. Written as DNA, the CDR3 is TGTGCCAGCAGCTCCCGGACAGGGGGGAACACTGAAGCTTTCTTT.

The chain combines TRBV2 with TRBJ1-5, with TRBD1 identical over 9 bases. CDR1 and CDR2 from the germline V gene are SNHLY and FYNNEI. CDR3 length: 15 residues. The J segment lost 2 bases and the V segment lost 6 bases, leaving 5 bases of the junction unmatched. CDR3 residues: CASRPGQGGNQPQHF. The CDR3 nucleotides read TGTGCCAGCAGGCCGGGACAGGGAGGCAATCAGCCCCAGCATTTT.

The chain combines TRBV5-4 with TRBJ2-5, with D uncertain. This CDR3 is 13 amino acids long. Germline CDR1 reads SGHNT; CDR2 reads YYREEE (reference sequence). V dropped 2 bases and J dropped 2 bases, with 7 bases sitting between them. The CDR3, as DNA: TGTGCCAGCAGCTTCCAGATACAAGAGACCCAGTACTTC. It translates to CASSFQIQETQYF.

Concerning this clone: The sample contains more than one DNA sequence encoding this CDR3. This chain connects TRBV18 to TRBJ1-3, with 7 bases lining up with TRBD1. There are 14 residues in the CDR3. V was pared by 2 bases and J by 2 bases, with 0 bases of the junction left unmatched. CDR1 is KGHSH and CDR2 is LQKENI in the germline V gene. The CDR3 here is CASSPGTAGNTIYF. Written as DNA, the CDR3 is TGTGCCAGCTCACCAGGGACAGCTGGAAACACCATATATTTT.

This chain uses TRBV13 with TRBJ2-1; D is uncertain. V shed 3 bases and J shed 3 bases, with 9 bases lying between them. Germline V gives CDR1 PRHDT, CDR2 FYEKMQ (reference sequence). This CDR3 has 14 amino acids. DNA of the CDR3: TGTGCCAGCAGCTTTAAGACGGTCTACAATGAGCAGTTCTTC. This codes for CASSFKTVYNEQFF.

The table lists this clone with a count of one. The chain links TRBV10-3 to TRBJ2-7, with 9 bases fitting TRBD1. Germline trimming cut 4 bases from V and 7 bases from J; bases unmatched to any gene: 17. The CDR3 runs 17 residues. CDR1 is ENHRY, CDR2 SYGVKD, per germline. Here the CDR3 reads CAISANPTPGTGQEQYF. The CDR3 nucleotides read TGTGCCATCAGTGCGAACCCTACCCCCGGGACAGGGCAGGAGCAGTACTTC.

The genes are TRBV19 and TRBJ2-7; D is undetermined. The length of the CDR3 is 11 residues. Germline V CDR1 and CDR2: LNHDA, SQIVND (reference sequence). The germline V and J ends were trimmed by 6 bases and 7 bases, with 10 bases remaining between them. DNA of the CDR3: TGTGCCAGTAGGTCTGCCTCTGAGCAGTACTTC. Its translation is CASRSASEQYF.

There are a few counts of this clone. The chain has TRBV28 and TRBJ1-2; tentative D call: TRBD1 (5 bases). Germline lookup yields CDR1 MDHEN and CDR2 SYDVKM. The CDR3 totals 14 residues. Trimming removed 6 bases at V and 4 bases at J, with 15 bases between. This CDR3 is CASSRGQGSYGYTF. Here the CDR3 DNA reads TGTGCCAGCAGCCGTGGCCAGGGTAGCTATGGCTACACCTTC.

The CDR3 region has the DNA TGTGCCAGCAGCCAGGGGCAGGCTGGAAACACCATATATTTT. Translation: CASSQGQAGNTIYF. The chain couples TRBV7-3 to TRBJ1-3; the D gene is possibly TRBD1 (6 bases). CDR1 is SGHTA, CDR2 FQGTGA, per germline. This CDR3 has 14 amino acids. The V end lost 5 bases, the J end lost 2 bases, and 10 bases lay between the germline ends.

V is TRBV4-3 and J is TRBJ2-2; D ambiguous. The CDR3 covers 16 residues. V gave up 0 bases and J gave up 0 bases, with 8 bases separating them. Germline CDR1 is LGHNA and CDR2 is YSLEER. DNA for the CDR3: TGCGCCAGCAGCCAAGAGGCGGTGCCGAACACCGGGGAGCTGTTTTTT. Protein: CASSQEAVPNTGELFF.

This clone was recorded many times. The CDR3 sequence is CAWSLSGTSGGADTQYF. The CDR3 DNA follows: TGTGCCTGGAGCTTGAGCGGGACTAGCGGAGGGGCAGATACGCAGTATTTT. The rearrangement joins TRBV30 to TRBJ2-3; 11 bases fit TRBD2. The CDR3 length is 17 residues. The V gene's germline CDR1 is GTSNPN and CDR2 SVGIG (reference sequence). V dropped 3 bases and J dropped 4; count of bases not matched to a gene: 12.

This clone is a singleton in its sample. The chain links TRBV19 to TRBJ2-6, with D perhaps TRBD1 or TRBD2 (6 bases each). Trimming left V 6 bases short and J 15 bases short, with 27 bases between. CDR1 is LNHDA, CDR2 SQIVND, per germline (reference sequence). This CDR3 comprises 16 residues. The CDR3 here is CASSPIAGQKAGGLTF. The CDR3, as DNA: TGTGCCAGTAGCCCGATTGCGGGACAAAAGGCAGGAGGCCTGACTTTC.

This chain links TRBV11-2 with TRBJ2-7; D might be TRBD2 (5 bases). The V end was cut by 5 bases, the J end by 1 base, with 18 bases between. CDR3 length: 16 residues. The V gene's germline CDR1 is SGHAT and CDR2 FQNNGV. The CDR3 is CASSPSGVGDSYEQYF. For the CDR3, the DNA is TGTGCCAGCAGCCCCTCGGGTGTCGGGGATTCCTACGAGCAGTACTTC.

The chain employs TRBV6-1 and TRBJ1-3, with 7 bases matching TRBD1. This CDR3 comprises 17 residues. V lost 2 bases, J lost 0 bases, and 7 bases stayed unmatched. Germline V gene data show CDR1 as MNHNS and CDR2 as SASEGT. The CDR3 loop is CASSELWTGNSGNTIYF. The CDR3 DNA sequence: TGTGCCAGCAGTGAACTTTGGACAGGCAACTCTGGAAACACCATATATTTT.